The entry that follows covers one TCR beta chain sequence. The antigen remains undetermined. Germline CDR1 is SGHAT and CDR2 is FQNNGV. There are 17 residues in the CDR3. V was trimmed by 5 bases and J by 14 bases, leaving 33 bases between them. This entry belongs to a study of cytomegalovirus exposure and HLA in healthy donors. Findings and caveats of the study: Further analysis, carried out later, found HLA-associated TCR beta chains more clonally expanded than equally common other chains. In the analysis, some V segments, TRBV6-2 and TRBV6-3 included, were excluded as indistinguishable.

Despite likely unrecorded immune exposures, the donors were nominally healthy at the time of sampling. 13 Jbeta primers and 60 Vbeta primers were used for the PCR. Profiling relied on immunoSEQ multiplex PCR, and the TCRdb table lists in-frame clones only, not all of them. The sample has roughly 190,000 clones, around 77% seen once. The chain links TRBV11-2 to TRBJ1-2; no clear D. Material: PBMCs. The clonotype originates from a woman between 25 and 40 years old in good health and CMV-seropositive. The CDR3 nucleotides are TGTGCCAGCAGCCCCAGAAACTCAGCCACCACTTCCCTACTAATGACCTTC. Amino acid sequence: CASSPRNSATTSLLMTF.